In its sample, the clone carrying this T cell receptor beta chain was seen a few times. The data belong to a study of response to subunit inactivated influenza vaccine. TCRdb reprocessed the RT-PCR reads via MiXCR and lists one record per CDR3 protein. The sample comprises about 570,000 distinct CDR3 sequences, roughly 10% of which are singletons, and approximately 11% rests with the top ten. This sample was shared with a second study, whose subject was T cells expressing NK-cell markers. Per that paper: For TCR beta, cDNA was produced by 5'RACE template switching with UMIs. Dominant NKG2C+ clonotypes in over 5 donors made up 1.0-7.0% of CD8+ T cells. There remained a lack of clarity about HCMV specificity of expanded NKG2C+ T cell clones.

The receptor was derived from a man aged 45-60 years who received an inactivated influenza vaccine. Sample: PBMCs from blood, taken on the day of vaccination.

CDR3 sequence: CASSVEGGLYTEAFF. In DNA form, the CDR3 reads TGTGCCAGCAGCGTAGAGGGGGGGCTGTACACTGAAGCTTTCTTT. The gene calls are TRBV9 and TRBJ1-1, with D maybe TRBD1 (6 bases). Germline assignment: CDR1 SGDLS and CDR2 YYNGEE. This CDR3 spans 15 amino acids. V was clipped by 0 bases and J by 3 bases, with 12 bases between them.